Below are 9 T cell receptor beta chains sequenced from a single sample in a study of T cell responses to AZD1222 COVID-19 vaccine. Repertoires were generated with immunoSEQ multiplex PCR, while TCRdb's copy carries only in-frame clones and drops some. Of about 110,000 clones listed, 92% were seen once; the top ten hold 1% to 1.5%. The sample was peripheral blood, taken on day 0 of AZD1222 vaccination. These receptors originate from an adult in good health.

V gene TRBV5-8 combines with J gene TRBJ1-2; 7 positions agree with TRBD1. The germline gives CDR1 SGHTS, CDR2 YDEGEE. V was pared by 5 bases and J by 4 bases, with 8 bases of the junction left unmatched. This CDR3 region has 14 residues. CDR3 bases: TGTGCCAGCAGAAACAGGGGAGGGGCCTATGGCTACACCTTC. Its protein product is CASRNRGGAYGYTF.

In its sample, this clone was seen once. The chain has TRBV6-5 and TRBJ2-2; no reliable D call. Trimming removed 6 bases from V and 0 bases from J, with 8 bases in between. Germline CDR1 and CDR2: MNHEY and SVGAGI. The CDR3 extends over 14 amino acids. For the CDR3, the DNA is TGTGCCAGCAGCAGAGACCCGAACACCGGGGAGCTGTTTTTT. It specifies CASSRDPNTGELFF.

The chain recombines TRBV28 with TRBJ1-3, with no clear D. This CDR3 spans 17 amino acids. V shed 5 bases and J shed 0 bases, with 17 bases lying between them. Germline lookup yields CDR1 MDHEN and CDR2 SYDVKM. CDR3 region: CASSHPPGWPSGNTIYF. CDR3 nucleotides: TGTGCCAGCAGTCACCCCCCAGGATGGCCCTCTGGAAACACCATATATTTT.

CDR3 bases: TGCGCCAGCAGCCTAACTAGCGGGAGGGGGTATGAGCAGTTCTTC. It yields the protein CASSLTSGRGYEQFF. This rearrangement joins TRBV5-1 to TRBJ2-1, with 13 nucleotides matching TRBD2. This CDR3 contains 15 residues. Germline V CDR1 and CDR2: SGHRS, YFSETQ. Trimming removed 4 bases from V and 8 bases from J; junction bases left unmatched: 6.

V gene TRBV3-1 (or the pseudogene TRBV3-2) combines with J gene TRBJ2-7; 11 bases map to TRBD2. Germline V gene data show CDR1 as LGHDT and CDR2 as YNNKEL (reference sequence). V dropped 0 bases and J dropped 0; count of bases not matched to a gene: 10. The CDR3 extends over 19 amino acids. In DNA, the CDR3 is TGTGCCAGCAGCCAAGATATATCTAGCGGGGGGCCTCACTCCTACGAGCAGTACTTC. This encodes CASSQDISSGGPHSYEQYF.

The CDR3 spells CASSIPWTVTEAFF. The DNA of the CDR3 is TGTGCCAGTAGTATACCTTGGACAGTTACTGAAGCTTTCTTT. The V call is TRBV19, the J call TRBJ1-1; maybe TRBD1 (6 bases). Germline loops: CDR1 LNHDA, CDR2 SQIVND (reference sequence). The CDR3 length is 14 residues. Trimming removed 2 bases at V and 5 bases at J, with 12 bases between.

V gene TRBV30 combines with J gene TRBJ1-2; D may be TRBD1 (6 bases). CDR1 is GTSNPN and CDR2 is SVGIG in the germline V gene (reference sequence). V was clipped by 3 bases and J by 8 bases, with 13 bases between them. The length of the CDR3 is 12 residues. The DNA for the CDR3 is TGTGCCTGGAGAGGGGGGGCAAGGGGCTACACCTTC. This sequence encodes CAWRGGARGYTF.

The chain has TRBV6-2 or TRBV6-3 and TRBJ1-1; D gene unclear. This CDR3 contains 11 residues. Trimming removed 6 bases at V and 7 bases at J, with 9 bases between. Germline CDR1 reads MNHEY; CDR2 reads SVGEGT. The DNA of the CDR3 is TGTGCCAGCAGCACGCTGGTTGAAGCTTTCTTT. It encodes CASSTLVEAFF.

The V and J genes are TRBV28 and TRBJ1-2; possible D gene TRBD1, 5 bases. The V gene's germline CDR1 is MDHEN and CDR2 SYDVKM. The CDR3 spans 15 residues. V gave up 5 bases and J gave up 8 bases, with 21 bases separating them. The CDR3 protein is CASSLLKGAGRGYTF. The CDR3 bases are TGTGCCAGCAGTCTTTTGAAAGGGGCAGGACGGGGCTACACCTTC.